The rows below give T cell receptor beta chains drawn from one sample of a study of blood T cell repertoires in COVID-19. Method: immunoSEQ multiplex PCR; TCRdb's copy keeps in-frame clones and lacks some. The repertoire has approximately 440,000 clones, roughly 88% of them found once; the top ten carry under 0.7%. The sample taken for sequencing was PBMCs or T cells enriched from blood (not recorded which). The origin of the receptors is a young man who had recovered from COVID-19. The CDR3 runs from the conserved cysteine through the conserved F or W. Each record gives: clone size, V gene, D gene, J gene, CDR3 DNA, CDR3 protein. A D gene is named only where the DNA matches it firmly. Only part of the rows carry a size: once, few, many, or a class if the clone is expanded.

-,TRBV27,-,TRBJ1-1,TGTGCCAGCAGATCTATTATAGGGGGAACTGAAGCTTTCTTT,CASRSIIGGTEAFF
-,TRBV19,TRBD1,TRBJ1-5,TGTGCCAGTAACCGCCAAACAGGGGATAGCAATCAGCCCCAGCATTTT,CASNRQTGDSNQPQHF
-,TRBV6-5,-,TRBJ1-1,TGTGCCAGCAGTTACTTAGGTGACAGGTCGGGCACTGAAGCTTTCTTT,CASSYLGDRSGTEAFF
-,TRBV19,TRBD1,TRBJ1-1,TGTGCCAGTAAGGAGAGGGGGCTGAACACTGAAGCTTTCTTT,CASKERGLNTEAFF
-,TRBV2,TRBD1,TRBJ1-6,TGTGCCAGCACCCGGGGACAGGTTCTTTCACCCCTCCACTTT,CASTRGQVLSPLHF
-,TRBV27,TRBD2,TRBJ2-1,TGTGCCAGCAGTTTAGGGCTAGCGGGTAATGAGCAGTTCTTC,CASSLGLAGNEQFF
once,TRBV11-2,TRBD1,TRBJ2-1,TGTGCCAGCAGCTTCAGGGGGTCCTACAATGAGCAGTTCTTC,CASSFRGSYNEQFF
-,TRBV6-9,TRBD1,TRBJ1-5,TGTGCCAGCAGTTACCCGGACAGGGCCTACAATCAGCCCCAGCATTTT,CASSYPDRAYNQPQHF
-,TRBV28,-,TRBJ1-1,TGTGCCACCGCAGTCAACACTGAAGCTTTCTTT,CATAVNTEAFF
-,TRBV28,-,TRBJ1-5,TGTGCCAGCAGTTTCCGGGGAGGGTTGAATCAGCCCCAGCATTTT,CASSFRGGLNQPQHF
-,TRBV4-1,-,TRBJ1-5,TGCGCCAGCAGCCAAGATAACCGGGGCAATCAGCCCCAGCATTTT,CASSQDNRGNQPQHF
-,TRBV14,-,TRBJ2-2,TGTGCCAGCAGCCAAATGAGGCTCAAGGGGACCGGGGAGCTGTTTTTT,CASSQMRLKGTGELFF
-,TRBV7-6,-,TRBJ1-2,TGTGCCAGCAGCTTACGGGGCAGGGGAACGTCTAACTATGGCTACACCTTC,CASSLRGRGTSNYGYTF
-,TRBV5-4,-,TRBJ1-2,TGTGCCAGCAGCTCCGGGGGTCTTACCATTGGCTACACCTTC,CASSSGGLTIGYTF
-,TRBV9,-,TRBJ1-5,TGTGCCAGCAGCATAGGGCAGAGCAATCAGCCCCAGCATTTT,CASSIGQSNQPQHF
-,TRBV19,TRBD1,TRBJ1-5,TGTGCCAGTAGTATCCGGACAGGGGCTGCCGGGGGCAATCAGCCCCAGCATTTT,CASSIRTGAAGGNQPQHF
-,TRBV6-5,-,TRBJ1-1,TGTGCCAGCAGCCGGGGAAGGCTGGCTGAGGGAGAAGCTTTCTTT,CASSRGRLAEGEAFF
many,TRBV28,TRBD1,TRBJ1-1,TGTGCCAGCAGCCGTGGACAGGGGAACACTGAAGCTTTCTTT,CASSRGQGNTEAFF
-,TRBV5-4,TRBD2,TRBJ2-1,TGTGCCAGCAGCTTGAGATCCGGACTAGCGAACTACAATGAGCAGTTCTTC,CASSLRSGLANYNEQFF
-,TRBV5-1,-,TRBJ1-2,TGCGCCAGCAGCTTGGGCAGGGCTGAGGGCTACACCTTC,CASSLGRAEGYTF
-,TRBV28,-,TRBJ1-3,TGTGCCAGCAGTTCAGGGCCCTCTGGAAACACCATATATTTT,CASSSGPSGNTIYF
-,TRBV27,TRBD1,TRBJ1-5,TGTGCCAGCAGTTTAAGGCCAGGGGGCGATCAGCCCCAGCATTTT,CASSLRPGGDQPQHF
-,TRBV5-1,TRBD2,TRBJ2-1,TGCGCCAGCAGCCCTTTTACTAGCGCCCGCTCCTACAATGAGCAGTTCTTC,CASSPFTSARSYNEQFF
few,TRBV6-6,TRBD2,TRBJ2-2,TGTGCCAGCAGTCGCCTTACTAGCGGGAGGATCACCGGGGAGCTGTTTTTT,CASSRLTSGRITGELFF
-,TRBV21-1,-,TRBJ2-1,TGTGCCAGCAGCAAATCAAGGGACTTCGACAATGAGCAGTTCTTC,CASSKSRDFDNEQFF
-,TRBV5-1,-,TRBJ1-5,TGCGCCAGCAGCTTGTCAGGGGTTAATCAGCCCCAGCATTTT,CASSLSGVNQPQHF
once,TRBV28,-,TRBJ1-3,TGTGCCAGCTATAGCAGCGGGGGAAACACCATATATTTT,CASYSSGGNTIYF
-,TRBV7-9,-,TRBJ1-3,TGTGCCAGCAGCTCAGACCTGACAGGCGGAAACACCATATATTTT,CASSSDLTGGNTIYF
-,TRBV28,TRBD1,TRBJ1-5,TGTGCCAGCAGCCCCTTTTTAGGACAGGGGCTCGTGTATAGCAATCAGCCCCAGCATTTT,CASSPFLGQGLVYSNQPQHF
-,TRBV5-1,TRBD2,TRBJ2-2,TGCGCCAGCAGCTCCGGGACTAGCAACACCGGGGAGCTGTTTTTT,CASSSGTSNTGELFF
-,TRBV15,TRBD1,TRBJ1-2,TGTGCCACCAGAGGACAGGGGACTGTCTATGGCTACACCTTC,CATRGQGTVYGYTF
-,TRBV7-8,TRBD2,TRBJ2-7,TGTGCCAGCAGCTTAGGAGCTAGCGGGAGTTTCTACGAGCAGTACTTC,CASSLGASGSFYEQYF
-,TRBV5-1,TRBD1,TRBJ2-5,TGCGCCAGCAGCTCGCGCACAGGGGGCGTAGAGACCCAGTACTTC,CASSSRTGGVETQYF
-,TRBV5-4,TRBD1,TRBJ2-3,TGTGCCAGCAGCTTGAATGGACAGGATACAGATACGCAGTATTTT,CASSLNGQDTDTQYF
once,TRBV19,TRBD2,TRBJ2-1,TGTGCCAGTAGTATAGCGACGGGAGGGTACAATGAGCAGTTCTTC,CASSIATGGYNEQFF
-,TRBV6-5,-,TRBJ1-6,TGTGCCAGCAGTCGGAGCGGGGGACTAAATTCACCCCTCCACTTT,CASSRSGGLNSPLHF
-,TRBV4-1,TRBD2,TRBJ2-1,TGCGCCAGCAGCCCTCGACCGGGACTAGCGGGACTCGGAGAGCAGTTCTTC,CASSPRPGLAGLGEQFF
-,TRBV14,TRBD2,TRBJ2-1,TGTGCCAGCAGCCTGCGACGTAGCGGGATCTACAATGAGCAGTTCTTC,CASSLRRSGIYNEQFF
once,TRBV19,TRBD1,TRBJ1-1,TGTGCCAGTACTATGGGACAGGGTTTTATGAACACTGAAGCTTTCTTT,CASTMGQGFMNTEAFF